This is a list of T cell receptor beta chains from one sample in a study of blood T cell repertoires in COVID-19. TCRdb's copy holds only in-frame clones and misses some; the assay was immunoSEQ multiplex PCR. This sample has more than 350,000 clones, with around 87% found just once. Material for sequencing was PBMCs or T cells enriched from blood (not recorded which). The source is a woman aged 45-65 years who had recovered from COVID-19. Each CDR3 is given with its conserved first and last residue. A D gene is named only where the DNA matches it firmly. Size is stated for part of the rows, as once, few or many counts, or as a class when the clone is expanded.

TRBV7-2,once,NA,TRBJ2-7,TGTGCCAGCAGCTTGACAGGGACTCCCTCCTACGAGCAGTACTTC,CASSLTGTPSYEQYF
TRBV7-8,NA,TRBD2,TRBJ2-1,TGTGCCAGCAGCTTAGCCAGCGGGGGGGCAGGAGCCTACAATGAGCAGTTCTTC,CASSLASGGAGAYNEQFF
TRBV18,few,NA,TRBJ1-4,TGTGCCAGCCGGCCACCCGGGAGCAGTGCGTCGACTAATGAAAAACTGTTTTTT,CASRPPGSSASTNEKLFF
TRBV3-1/TRBV3-2,NA,TRBD1,TRBJ1-2,TGTGCCAGCAGCCAAGAACACAGGGGGCTTAAGGATGGCTACACCTTC,CASSQEHRGLKDGYTF
TRBV27,NA,TRBD2,TRBJ2-7,TGTGCCAGCAGTTTAGGGCGGGGGGGCAGCTACGAGCAGTACTTC,CASSLGRGGSYEQYF
TRBV11-2,NA,TRBD2,TRBJ2-1,TGTGCCAGCAGCTCCCGACTAGCCCTCAATGAGCAGTTCTTC,CASSSRLALNEQFF
TRBV25-1,NA,NA,TRBJ2-7,TGTGCCAGCAGGCCCCCAGGCTCCTACGAGCAGTACTTC,CASRPPGSYEQYF
TRBV19,NA,NA,TRBJ1-5,TGTGCCAGTAGTATAGACAGGGGTCAGCCCCAGCATTTT,CASSIDRGQPQHF
TRBV5-8,NA,NA,TRBJ1-1,TGTGCCAGCAGCCTAGTGAAGGTCACTGAAGCTTTCTTT,CASSLVKVTEAFF
TRBV3-1/TRBV3-2,NA,NA,TRBJ1-5,TGTGCCAGCAGCCAGACTAACCGTGTTAGCAATCAGCCCCAGCATTTT,CASSQTNRVSNQPQHF